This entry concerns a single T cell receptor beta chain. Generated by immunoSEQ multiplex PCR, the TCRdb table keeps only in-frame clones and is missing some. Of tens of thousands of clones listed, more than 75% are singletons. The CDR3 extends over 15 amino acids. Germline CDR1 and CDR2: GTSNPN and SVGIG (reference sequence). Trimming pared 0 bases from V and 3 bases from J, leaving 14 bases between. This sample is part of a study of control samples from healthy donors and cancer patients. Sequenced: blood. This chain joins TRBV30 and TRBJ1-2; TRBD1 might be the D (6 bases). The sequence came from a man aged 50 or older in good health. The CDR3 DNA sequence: TGTGCCTGGAGTGTAGGGGGGGCAGCGGACTATGGCTACACCTTC. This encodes CAWSVGGAADYGYTF.